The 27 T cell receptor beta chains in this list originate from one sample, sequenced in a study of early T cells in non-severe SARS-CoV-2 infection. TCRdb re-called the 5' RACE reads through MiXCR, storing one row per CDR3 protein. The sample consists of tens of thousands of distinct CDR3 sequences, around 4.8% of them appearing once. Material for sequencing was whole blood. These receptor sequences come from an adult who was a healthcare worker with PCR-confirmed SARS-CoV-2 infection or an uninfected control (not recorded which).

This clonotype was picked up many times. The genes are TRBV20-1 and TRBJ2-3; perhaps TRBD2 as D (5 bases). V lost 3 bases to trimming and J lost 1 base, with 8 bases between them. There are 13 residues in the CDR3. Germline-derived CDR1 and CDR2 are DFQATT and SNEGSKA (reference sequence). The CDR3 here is CSASDGGTDTQYF. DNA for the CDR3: TGCAGTGCTAGTGACGGGGGCACAGATACGCAGTATTTT.

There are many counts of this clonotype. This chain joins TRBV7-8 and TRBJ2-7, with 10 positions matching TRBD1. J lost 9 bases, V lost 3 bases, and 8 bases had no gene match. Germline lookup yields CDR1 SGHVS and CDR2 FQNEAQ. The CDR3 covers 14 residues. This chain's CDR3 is CASSLRHGTGVQYF. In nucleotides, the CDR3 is TGTGCCAGCAGCTTGCGCCACGGGACAGGGGTGCAGTACTTC. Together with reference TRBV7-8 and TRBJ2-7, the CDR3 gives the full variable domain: GAGVSQSPRYKVAKRGQDVALRCDPISGHVSLFWYQQALGQGPEFLTYFQNEAQLDKSGLPSDRFFAERPEGSVSTLKIQRTQQEDSAVYLCASSLRHGTGVQYFGPGTRLTVT.

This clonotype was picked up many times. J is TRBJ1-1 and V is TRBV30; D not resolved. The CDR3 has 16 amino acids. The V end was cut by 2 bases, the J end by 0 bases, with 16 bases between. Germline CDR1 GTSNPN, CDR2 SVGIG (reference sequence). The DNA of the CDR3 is TGTGCCTGGAGTTTAGGGTTAGACTCCATGAACACTGAAGCTTTCTTT. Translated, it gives CAWSLGLDSMNTEAFF. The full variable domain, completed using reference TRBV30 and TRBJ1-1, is SQTIHQWPATLVQPVGSPLSLECTVEGTSNPNLYWYRQAAGRGLQLLFYSVGIGQISSEVPQNLSASRPQDRQFILSSKKLLLSDSGFYLCAWSLGLDSMNTEAFFGQGTRLTVV.

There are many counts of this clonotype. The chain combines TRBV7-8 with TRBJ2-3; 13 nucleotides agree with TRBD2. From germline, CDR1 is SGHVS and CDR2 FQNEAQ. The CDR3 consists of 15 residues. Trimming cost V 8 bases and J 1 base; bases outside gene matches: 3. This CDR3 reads CASGTSGVRTDTQYF. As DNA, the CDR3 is TGTGCCAGCGGGACTAGCGGGGTCCGCACAGATACGCAGTATTTT.

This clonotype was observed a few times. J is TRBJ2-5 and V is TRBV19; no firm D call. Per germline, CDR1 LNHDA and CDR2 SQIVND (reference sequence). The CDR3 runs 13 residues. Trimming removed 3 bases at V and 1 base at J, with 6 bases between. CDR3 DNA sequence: TGTGCCAGTAGTATTTTATTCCAAGAGACCCAGTACTTC. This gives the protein CASSILFQETQYF.

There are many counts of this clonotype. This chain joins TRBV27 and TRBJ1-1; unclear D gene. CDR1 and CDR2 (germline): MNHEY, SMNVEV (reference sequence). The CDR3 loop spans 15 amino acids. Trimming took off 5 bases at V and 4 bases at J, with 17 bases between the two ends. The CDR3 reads CASSGRSKGITEAFF. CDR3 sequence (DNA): TGTGCCAGCAGTGGGAGGAGTAAGGGAATCACTGAAGCTTTCTTT.

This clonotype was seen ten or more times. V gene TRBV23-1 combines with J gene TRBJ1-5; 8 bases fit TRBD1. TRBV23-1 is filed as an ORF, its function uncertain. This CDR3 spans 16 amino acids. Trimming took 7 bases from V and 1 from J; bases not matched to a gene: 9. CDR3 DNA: TGCGCCAGCACCCCAACCGGACAGGGAAGCAATCAGCCCCAGCATTTT. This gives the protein CASTPTGQGSNQPQHF.

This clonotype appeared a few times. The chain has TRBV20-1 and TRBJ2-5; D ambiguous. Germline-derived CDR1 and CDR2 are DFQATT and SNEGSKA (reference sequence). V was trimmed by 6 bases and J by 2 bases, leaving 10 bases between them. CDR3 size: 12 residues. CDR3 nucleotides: TGCAGTGCGGATGGGGATCAAGAGACCCAGTACTTC. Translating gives CSADGDQETQYF.

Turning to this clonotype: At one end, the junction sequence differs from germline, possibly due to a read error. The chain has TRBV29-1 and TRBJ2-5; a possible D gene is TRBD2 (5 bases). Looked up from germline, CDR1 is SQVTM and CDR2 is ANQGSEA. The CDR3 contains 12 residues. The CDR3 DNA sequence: TGCAGCGTCGAAGGACTTGGAGAGACCCAGTACTTC. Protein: CSVEGLGETQYF.

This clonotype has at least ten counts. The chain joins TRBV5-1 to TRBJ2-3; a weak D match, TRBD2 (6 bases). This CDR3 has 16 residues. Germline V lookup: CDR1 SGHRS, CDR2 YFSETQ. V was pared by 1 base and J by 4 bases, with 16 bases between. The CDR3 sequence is CASSLPESAGPDTQYF. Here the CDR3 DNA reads TGCGCCAGCAGCTTGCCCGAATCCGCGGGGCCAGATACGCAGTATTTT. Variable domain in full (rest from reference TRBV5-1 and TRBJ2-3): KAGVTQTPRYLIKTRGQQVTLSCSPISGHRSVSWYQQTPGQGLQFLFEYFSETQRNKGNFPGRFSGRQFSNSRSEMNVSTLELGDSALYLCASSLPESAGPDTQYFGPGTRLTVL.

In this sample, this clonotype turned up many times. The CDR3 DNA reads TGCGCCAGCAGCCCCCCGATCCTAAACACCGGGGAGCTGTTTTTT. Its protein is CASSPPILNTGELFF. V usage is TRBV5-1 and J usage is TRBJ2-2, with D uncertain. Trimming took 4 bases from V and 2 from J, leaving 12 bases between them. CDR1 SGHRS and CDR2 YFSETQ come from the germline V gene. This CDR3 is 15 amino acids long.

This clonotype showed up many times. Here the CDR3 DNA reads TGTGCCTGGAGTGGGGGACAGGGGGCATTTGGCTACACCTTC. Its translation is CAWSGGQGAFGYTF. This sequence joins TRBV30 and TRBJ1-2, with TRBD1 matching over 12 bases. Losses at the gene ends were 1 base for V and 7 bases for J; bases not matched to a gene: 4. The CDR3 length is 14 residues. Germline lookup yields CDR1 GTSNPN and CDR2 SVGIG (reference sequence).

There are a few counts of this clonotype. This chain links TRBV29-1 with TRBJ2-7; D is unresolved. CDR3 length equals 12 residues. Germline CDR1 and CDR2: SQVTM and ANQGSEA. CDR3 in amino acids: CAASESSYEQYF. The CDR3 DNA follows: TGCGCGGCCTCGGAGAGCTCCTACGAGCAGTACTTC.

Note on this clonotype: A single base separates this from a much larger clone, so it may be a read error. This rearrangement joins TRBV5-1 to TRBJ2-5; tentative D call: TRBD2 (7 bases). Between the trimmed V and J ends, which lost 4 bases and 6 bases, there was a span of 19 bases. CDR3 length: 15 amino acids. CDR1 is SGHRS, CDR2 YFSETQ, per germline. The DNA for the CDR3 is TGCGCCAGCAGCGTGACAGGATCGGGAGGAAAGACCCAGTACTTC. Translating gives CASSVTGSGGKTQYF.

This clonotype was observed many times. CDR3 residues: CASSLGGGSYNEQFF. In nucleotides, the CDR3 is TGCGCCAGCAGCTTGGGCGGGGGAAGTTACAATGAGCAGTTCTTC. The chain employs TRBV5-1 and TRBJ2-1; 7 bases align to TRBD2. Germline values: CDR1 SGHRS, CDR2 YFSETQ. The junction had 4 bases not matched to a gene; V was cut back by 0 bases and J by 4 bases. CDR3 size: 15 residues.

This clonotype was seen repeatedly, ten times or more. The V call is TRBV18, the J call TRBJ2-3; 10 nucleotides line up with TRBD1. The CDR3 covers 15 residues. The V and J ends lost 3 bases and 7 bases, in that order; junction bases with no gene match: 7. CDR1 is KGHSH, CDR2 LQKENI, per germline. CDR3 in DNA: TGTGCCAGCTCACCGCCGGGACAGGGGTTAAATACGCAGTATTTT. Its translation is CASSPPGQGLNTQYF.

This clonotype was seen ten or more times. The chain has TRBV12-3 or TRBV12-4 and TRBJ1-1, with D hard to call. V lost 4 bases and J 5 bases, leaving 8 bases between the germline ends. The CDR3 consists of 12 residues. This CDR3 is CASSSWGTEAFF. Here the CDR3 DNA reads TGTGCCAGCAGTTCTTGGGGAACTGAAGCTTTCTTT.

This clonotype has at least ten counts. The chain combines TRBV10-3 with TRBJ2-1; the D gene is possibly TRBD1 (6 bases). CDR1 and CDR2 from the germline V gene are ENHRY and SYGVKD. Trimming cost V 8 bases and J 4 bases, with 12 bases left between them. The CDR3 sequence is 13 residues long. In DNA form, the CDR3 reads TGTGCCATCGACAGGAGCTTTTACAATGAGCAGTTCTTC. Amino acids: CAIDRSFYNEQFF.

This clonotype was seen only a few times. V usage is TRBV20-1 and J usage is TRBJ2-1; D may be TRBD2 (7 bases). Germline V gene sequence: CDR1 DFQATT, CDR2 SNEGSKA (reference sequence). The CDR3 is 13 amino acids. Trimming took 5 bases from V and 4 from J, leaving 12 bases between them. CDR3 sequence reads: CSAARGAYNEQFF. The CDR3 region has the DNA TGCAGTGCTGCCCGGGGGGCATACAATGAGCAGTTCTTC.

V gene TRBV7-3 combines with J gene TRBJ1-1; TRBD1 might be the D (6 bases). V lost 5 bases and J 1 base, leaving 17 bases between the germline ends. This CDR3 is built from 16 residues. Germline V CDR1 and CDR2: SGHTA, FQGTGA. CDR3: CASSINPRQANTEAFF. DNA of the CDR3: TGTGCCAGCAGCATTAACCCCCGACAGGCGAACACTGAAGCTTTCTTT.

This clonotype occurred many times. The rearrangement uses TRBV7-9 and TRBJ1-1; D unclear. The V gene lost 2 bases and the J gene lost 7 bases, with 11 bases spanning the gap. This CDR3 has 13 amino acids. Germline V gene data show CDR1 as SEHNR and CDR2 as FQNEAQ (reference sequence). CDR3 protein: CASSLSQADEAFF. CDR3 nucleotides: TGTGCCAGCAGCTTAAGCCAGGCTGATGAAGCTTTCTTT. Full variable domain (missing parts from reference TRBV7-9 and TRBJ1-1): DTGVSQNPRHKITKRGQNVTFRCDPISEHNRLYWYRQTLGQGPEFLTYFQNEAQLEKSRLLSDRFSAERPKGSFSTLEIQRTEQGDSAMYLCASSLSQADEAFFGQGTRLTVV.

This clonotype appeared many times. CDR3 DNA sequence: TGTGCCAGCAGTCTATCTAGGGATACGCAGTATTTT. Protein: CASSLSRDTQYF. V is TRBV12-3 or TRBV12-4 and J is TRBJ2-3; D remains unclear. V gave up 5 bases and J gave up 6 bases, with 9 bases separating them. The CDR3 contains 12 residues.

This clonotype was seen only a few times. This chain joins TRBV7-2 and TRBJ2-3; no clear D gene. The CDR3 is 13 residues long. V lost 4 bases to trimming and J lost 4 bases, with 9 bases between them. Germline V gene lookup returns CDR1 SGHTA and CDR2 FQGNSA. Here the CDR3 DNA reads TGTGCCAGCAGCTGGTCGGTCGCAGATACGCAGTATTTT. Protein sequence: CASSWSVADTQYF.

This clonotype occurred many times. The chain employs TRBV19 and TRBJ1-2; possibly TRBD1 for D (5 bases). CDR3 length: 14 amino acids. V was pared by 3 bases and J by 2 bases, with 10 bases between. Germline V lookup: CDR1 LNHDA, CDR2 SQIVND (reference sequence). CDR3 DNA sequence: TGTGCCAGTAGTATCGGGGCAGGGAACTATGGCTACACCTTC. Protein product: CASSIGAGNYGYTF.

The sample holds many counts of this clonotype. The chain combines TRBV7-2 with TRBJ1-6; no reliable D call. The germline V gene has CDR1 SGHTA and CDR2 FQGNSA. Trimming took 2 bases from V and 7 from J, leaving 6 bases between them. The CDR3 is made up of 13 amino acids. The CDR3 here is CASSLTQNSPLHF. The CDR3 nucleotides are TGTGCCAGCAGCTTAACGCAGAATTCACCCCTCCACTTT.

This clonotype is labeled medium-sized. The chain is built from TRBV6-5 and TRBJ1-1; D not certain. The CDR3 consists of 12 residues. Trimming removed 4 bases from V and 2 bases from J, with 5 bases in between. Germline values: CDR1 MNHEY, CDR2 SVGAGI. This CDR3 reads CASSSQNTEAFF. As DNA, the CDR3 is TGTGCCAGCAGTTCCCAAAACACTGAAGCTTTCTTT.

The CDR3 coding sequence is TGTGCCAGCACCCCAGTGGAGAGCTCCTATAATTCACCCCTCCACTTT. Its translation: CASTPVESSYNSPLHF. V is TRBV28 and J is TRBJ1-6; D gene ambiguous. There are 16 residues in the CDR3. Germline CDR1 MDHEN, CDR2 SYDVKM. V dropped 7 bases and J dropped 0 bases, with 13 bases sitting between them.